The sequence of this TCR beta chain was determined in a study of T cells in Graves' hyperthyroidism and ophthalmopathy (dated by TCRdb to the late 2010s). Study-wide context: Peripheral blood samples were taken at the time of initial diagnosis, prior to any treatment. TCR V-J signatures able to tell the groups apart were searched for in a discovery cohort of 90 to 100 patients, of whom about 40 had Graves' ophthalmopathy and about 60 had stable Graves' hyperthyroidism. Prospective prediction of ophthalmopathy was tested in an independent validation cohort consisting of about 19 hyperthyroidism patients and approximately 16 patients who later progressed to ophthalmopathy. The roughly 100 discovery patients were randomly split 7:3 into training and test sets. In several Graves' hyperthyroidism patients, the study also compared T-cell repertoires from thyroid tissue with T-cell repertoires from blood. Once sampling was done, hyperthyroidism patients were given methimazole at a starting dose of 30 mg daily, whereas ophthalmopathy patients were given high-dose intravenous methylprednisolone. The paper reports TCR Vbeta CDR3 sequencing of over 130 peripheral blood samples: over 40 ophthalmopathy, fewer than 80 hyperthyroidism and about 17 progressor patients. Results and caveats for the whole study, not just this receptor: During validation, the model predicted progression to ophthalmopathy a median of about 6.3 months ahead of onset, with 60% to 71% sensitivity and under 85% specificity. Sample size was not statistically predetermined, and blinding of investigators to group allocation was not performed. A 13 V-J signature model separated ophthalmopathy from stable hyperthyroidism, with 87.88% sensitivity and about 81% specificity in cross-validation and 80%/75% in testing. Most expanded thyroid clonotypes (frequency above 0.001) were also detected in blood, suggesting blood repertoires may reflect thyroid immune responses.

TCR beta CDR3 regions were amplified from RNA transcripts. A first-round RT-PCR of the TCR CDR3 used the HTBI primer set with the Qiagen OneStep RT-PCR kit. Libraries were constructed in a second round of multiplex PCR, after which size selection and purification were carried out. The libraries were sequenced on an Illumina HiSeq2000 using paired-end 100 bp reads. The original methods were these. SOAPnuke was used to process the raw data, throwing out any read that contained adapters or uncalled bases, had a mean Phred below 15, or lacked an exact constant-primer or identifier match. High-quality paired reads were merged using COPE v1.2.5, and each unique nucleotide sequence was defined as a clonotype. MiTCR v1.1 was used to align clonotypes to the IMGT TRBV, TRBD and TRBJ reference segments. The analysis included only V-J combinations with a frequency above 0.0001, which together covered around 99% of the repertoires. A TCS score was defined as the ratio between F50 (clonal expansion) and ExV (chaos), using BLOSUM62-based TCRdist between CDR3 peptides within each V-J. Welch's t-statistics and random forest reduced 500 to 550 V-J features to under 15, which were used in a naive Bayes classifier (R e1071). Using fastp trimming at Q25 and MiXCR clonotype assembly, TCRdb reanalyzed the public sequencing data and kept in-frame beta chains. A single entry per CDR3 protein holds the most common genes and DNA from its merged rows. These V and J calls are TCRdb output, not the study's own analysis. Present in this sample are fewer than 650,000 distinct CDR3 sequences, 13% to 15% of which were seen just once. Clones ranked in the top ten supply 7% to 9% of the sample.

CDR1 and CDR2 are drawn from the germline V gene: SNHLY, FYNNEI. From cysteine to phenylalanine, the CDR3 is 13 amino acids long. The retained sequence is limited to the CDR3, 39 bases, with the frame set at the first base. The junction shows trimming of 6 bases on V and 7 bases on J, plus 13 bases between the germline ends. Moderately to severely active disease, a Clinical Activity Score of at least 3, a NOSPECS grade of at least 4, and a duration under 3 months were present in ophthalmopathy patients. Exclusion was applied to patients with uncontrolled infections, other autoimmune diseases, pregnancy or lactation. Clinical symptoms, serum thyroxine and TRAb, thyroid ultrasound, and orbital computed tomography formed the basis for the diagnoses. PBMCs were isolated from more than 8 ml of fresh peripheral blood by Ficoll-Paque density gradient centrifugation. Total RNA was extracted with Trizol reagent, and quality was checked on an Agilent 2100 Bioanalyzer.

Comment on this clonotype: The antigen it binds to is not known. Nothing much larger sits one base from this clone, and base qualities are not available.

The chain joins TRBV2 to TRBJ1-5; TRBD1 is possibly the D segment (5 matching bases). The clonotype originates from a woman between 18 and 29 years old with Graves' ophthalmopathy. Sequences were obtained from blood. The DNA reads TGTGCCAGCAGGGGAGGGGATTGGCAGCCCCAGCATTTT. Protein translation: CASRGGDWQPQHF.